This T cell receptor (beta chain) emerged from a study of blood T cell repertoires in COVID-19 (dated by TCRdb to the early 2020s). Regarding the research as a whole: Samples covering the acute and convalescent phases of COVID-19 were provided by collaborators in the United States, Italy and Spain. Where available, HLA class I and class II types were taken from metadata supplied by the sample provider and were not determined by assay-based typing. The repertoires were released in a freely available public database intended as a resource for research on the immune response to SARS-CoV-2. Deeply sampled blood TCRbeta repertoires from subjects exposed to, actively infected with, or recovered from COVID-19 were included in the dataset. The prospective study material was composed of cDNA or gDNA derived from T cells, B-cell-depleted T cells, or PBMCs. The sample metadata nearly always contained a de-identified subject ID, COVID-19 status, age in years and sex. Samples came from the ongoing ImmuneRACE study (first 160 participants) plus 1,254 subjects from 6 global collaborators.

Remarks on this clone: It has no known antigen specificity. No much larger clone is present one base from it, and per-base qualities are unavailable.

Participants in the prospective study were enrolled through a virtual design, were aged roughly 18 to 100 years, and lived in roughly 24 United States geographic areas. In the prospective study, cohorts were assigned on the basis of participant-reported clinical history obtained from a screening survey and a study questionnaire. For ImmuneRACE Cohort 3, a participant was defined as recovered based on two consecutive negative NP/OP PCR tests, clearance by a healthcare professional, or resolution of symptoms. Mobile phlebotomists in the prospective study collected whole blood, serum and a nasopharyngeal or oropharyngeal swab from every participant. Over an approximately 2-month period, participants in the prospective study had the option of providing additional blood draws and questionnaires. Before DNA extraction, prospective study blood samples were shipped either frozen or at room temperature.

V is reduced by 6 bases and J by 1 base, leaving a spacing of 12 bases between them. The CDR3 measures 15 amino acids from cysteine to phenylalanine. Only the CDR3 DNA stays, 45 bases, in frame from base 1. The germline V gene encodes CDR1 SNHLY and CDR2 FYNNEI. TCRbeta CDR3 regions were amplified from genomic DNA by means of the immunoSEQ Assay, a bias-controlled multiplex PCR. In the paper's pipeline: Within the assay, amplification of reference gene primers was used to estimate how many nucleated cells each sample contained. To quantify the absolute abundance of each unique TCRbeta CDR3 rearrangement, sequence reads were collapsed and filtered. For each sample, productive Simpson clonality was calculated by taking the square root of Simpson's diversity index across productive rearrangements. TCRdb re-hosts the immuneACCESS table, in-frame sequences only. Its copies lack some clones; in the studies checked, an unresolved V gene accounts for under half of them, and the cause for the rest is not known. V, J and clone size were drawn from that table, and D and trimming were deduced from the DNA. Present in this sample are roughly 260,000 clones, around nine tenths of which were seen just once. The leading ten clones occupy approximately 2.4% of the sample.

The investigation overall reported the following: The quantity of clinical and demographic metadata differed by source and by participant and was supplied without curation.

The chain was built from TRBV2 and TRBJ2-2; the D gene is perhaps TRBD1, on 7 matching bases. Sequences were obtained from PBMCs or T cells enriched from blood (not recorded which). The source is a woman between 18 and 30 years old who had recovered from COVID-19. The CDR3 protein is CASRRGQRNTGELFF. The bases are TGTGCCAGCAGGCGGGGACAGAGGAACACCGGGGAGCTGTTTTTT.